This TCR beta chain was sequenced in a study of T cells in Graves' hyperthyroidism and ophthalmopathy. At least ten counts were recorded for this clonotype. TCR beta CDR3 region amplification was performed from RNA transcripts. The HTBI primer set drove a first-round RT-PCR of the TCR CDR3. In TCRdb, the multiplex PCR reads were re-called with MiXCR into one record per CDR3 protein. The sample has some 510,000 distinct CDR3 sequences, under 25% seen once. Deletions cut 3 bases from V and 1 base from J, with 9 bases between. There are 14 residues in the CDR3. Germline loops: CDR1 MDHEN, CDR2 SYDVKM. When ophthalmopathy did not progress within 18 months, Graves' hyperthyroidism was considered stable.

The sequencing input was blood. The TCR comes from a man aged 18 to 30 with Graves' hyperthyroidism. The genes are TRBV28 and TRBJ1-1; D not resolved. The CDR3: CASSLVAENTEAFF. The CDR3 nucleotides are TGTGCCAGCAGTTTGGTTGCAGAGAACACTGAAGCTTTCTTT.